This T cell receptor (beta chain) was identified during a study of T cells in Graves' hyperthyroidism and ophthalmopathy. Trimming took off 0 bases at V and 8 bases at J, with 14 bases between the two ends. CDR3 length: 14 residues. Germline values: CDR1 SGHRS, CDR2 YFSETQ. This clonotype was seen repeatedly, ten times or more. Amplified TCR beta CDR3 regions derived from RNA transcripts. TCR CDR3 regions were first amplified by RT-PCR with HTBI primers. In TCRdb, the multiplex PCR reads were re-called with MiXCR into one record per CDR3 protein. In the table there are about 200,000 distinct CDR3 sequences, about 18% of which are singletons. Diagnosis relied on clinical symptoms, serum thyroxine and TRAb, thyroid ultrasound and orbital computed tomography.

Sequenced material: blood. The source of this sequence is a man aged 40-49 years with Graves' hyperthyroidism. The chain is built from TRBV5-1 and TRBJ1-2; no firm D call. The CDR3 region is CASSLATAAGGYTF. In DNA, the CDR3 is TGCGCCAGCAGCTTGGCCACAGCCGCTGGAGGCTACACCTTC.